This T cell receptor (beta chain) appears in the sequencing data of a study of blood T cell repertoires in COVID-19. At the level of the study: T cells, B-cell-depleted T cells, or PBMCs provided the cDNA or gDNA that served as material.

Per the original data handling: Amplification of reference gene primers was used by the study to estimate nucleated cell counts. Method: immunoSEQ multiplex PCR; TCRdb's copy keeps in-frame clones and lacks some. The V and J calls and clone size are taken from that table; D and trimming were inferred from the DNA. Of fewer than 35,000 clones listed, about 88% were seen once; the top ten hold about 4.9%. Germline CDR1 LGHDT, CDR2 YNNKEL (reference sequence). J gave up 10 bases and V 3 bases, and 5 bases lay outside the gene matches. This CDR3 contains 14 residues. The chain is built from TRBV3-1 (or the pseudogene TRBV3-2) and TRBJ1-6; 8 bases line up with TRBD1. The sequenced sample was peripheral blood. This receptor was identified in a man aged 70 or older with active COVID-19. The CDR3: CASSQQGARSPLHF. The CDR3 DNA reads TGTGCCAGCAGCCAGCAGGGGGCTCGATCACCCCTCCACTTT.